This passage covers 4 T cell receptor beta chains from one sample sequenced in a study of T cells in tumors after PD-1 blockade. Sequencing used immunoSEQ multiplex PCR; TCRdb keeps in-frame clones, though not all of them. The sample includes some 10,000 clones, about 67% of them seen just once. The sample in question was tumor tissue, obtained after anti-PD-1 treatment. The receptors stem from a human donor with basal cell carcinoma.

The chain recombines TRBV9 with TRBJ2-3; 9 bases fit TRBD2. The CDR3 contains 15 residues. Per germline, CDR1 SGDLS and CDR2 YYNGEE. V shed 0 bases, J shed 1 base, and the junction held 0 bases outside the gene matches. As DNA, the CDR3 is TGTGCCAGCAGCGTAGTAGCGGGGGGCACAGATACGCAGTATTTT. It is translated as CASSVVAGGTDTQYF.

V is TRBV6-2 or TRBV6-3 and J is TRBJ1-1; D is uncertain. From germline, CDR1 is MNHEY and CDR2 SVGEGT. Trimming took 2 bases from V and 0 from J, leaving 22 bases between them. The CDR3 runs to 19 residues. CDR3 residues: CASSYLPPTTIRVNTEAFF. CDR3 nucleotide sequence: TGTGCCAGCAGTTACCTGCCCCCAACTACTATCCGGGTGAACACTGAAGCTTTCTTT.

This clone was counted a single time. The chain uses TRBV14 and TRBJ1-3; possibly TRBD1 for D (5 bases). The CDR3 spans 16 residues. Trimming removed 1 base from V and 1 base from J, with 11 bases in between. Germline values: CDR1 SGHDN, CDR2 FVKESK. The chain's CDR3 is CASSQVRGVSGNTIYF. CDR3 coding DNA: TGTGCCAGCAGCCAAGTCCGGGGGGTGTCTGGAAACACCATATATTTT. The entire variable domain, with the rest obtained from reference TRBV14 and TRBJ1-3, is as follows: EAGVTQFPSHSVIEKGQTVTLRCDPISGHDNLYWYRRVMGKEIKFLLHFVKESKQDESGMPNNRFLAERTGGTYSTLKVQPAELEDSGVYFCASSQVRGVSGNTIYFGEGSWLTVV.

The V and J genes are TRBV19 and TRBJ2-1; D not resolved. V dropped 3 bases and J dropped 12 bases, with 12 bases sitting between them. Germline V CDR1 and CDR2: LNHDA, SQIVND (reference sequence). The CDR3 consists of 12 residues. CDR3 amino acids: CASSMNWFGQFF. In DNA form, the CDR3 reads TGTGCCAGTAGTATGAACTGGTTTGGGCAGTTCTTC.